This T cell receptor (beta chain) derives from a study of beta chain features in type 1 diabetes. The study's findings and limits: Moderately but significantly shorter TCRB CDR3s were found in Type 1 diabetes patients in all four CD4+ subsets.

Investigators reverse transcribed all isolated RNA, so they sequenced expressed TCRB transcripts. Around 4 million reads per sample were averaged for naive, central memory and regulatory samples. Here immunoSEQ multiplex PCR was the method, and the copy in TCRdb shows in-frame clones only, minus some. The top ten hold 1.3% of the sample, which has 130,000 to 150,000 clones, roughly an eighth seen once. The CDR3 runs 14 residues. Per the germline V gene, CDR1 is SEHNR and CDR2 is FQNEAQ (reference sequence). V shed 1 base and J shed 7 bases, with 11 bases lying between them. In the case of this clone: The target antigen is unknown.

The chain links TRBV7-9 to TRBJ2-1; tentatively, D is TRBD1 or TRBD2 (5 bases each). This receptor was identified in a man aged 18 to 29 with type 1 diabetes. The sequencing input was central memory CD4+ T cells from blood. CDR3 nucleotide sequence: TGTGCCAGCAGCTTAGACGGGGCGAGGAATGAGCAGTTCTTC. Its protein product is CASSLDGARNEQFF.